The sequence of this TCR beta chain was determined in a study of cytomegalovirus exposure and HLA in healthy donors (dated by TCRdb to the late 2010s). Looking at the study overall: According to a later analysis, the 120 or so validation repertoires were produced on the same platform as the 666 repertoires of the first cohort. The study was designed to test whether signatures of past pathogen exposure could be identified by cataloging public T cell receptors. A separate validation cohort of about 110 different subjects was used in addition to the 666-subject first cohort. The study combined high-throughput TCR immunosequencing, statistical association of individual TCRs with disease status, and machine learning to predict cytomegalovirus infection status. Overall results and qualifications from the work: According to the authors, the approach could potentially be generalized to other disease states and immunological phenotypes. A later analysis had no HLA typing for the validation cohort, so co-occurrence there was scored across all 130 or so repertoires. The classifier was reported to diagnose cytomegalovirus status with high specificity and sensitivity in both the original cohort and the validation cohort. In vitro tests confirmed that a few of the cytomegalovirus-associated TCR beta chains recognize cytomegalovirus antigens. In a later analysis, TCRs clustered in the first cohort were found to also tend to co-occur in the roughly 120 validation repertoires, with roughly 93% of cluster scores above 0. In the study, some 160 TCR beta chains were listed as associated with cytomegalovirus. Across donors, most TCR sequences were observed very rarely, whereas some public TCRs were present in many individuals.

CDR1 and CDR2, per the germline V gene, are MNHNS and SASEGT. Including cysteine and phenylalanine, the CDR3 has 15 amino acids. Just the 45-base CDR3 DNA is kept, in frame starting at base 1. V is cut by 0 bases and J by 3 bases, and the space between the germline ends is 9 bases. The donors were included in the validation cohort of 130 or so subjects, a group kept apart from the roughly 670-subject first cohort. The library came from the immunoSEQ multiplex PCR assay. The study's own analysis went as follows. To diagnose cytomegalovirus status from the catalog of TCR beta chain sequences, a statistical classification framework was built. The immuneACCESS repertoire file appears here via TCRdb, limited to in-frame rearrangements. These files lack a portion of the clones; in checked studies, under half of the deficit traces to unresolved V genes, and the cause of the others is not known. V, J and clone size are taken as reported in that table, and D and trimming were inferred from the DNA itself. Here the sample has 150,000 to 200,000 clones; about 90% occur a single time. The ten largest clones capture just over 4% of the sample.

With regard to this clone: Its antigen has not been determined. There are no base qualities to consult, and no much larger clone falls within one base.

Sequencing was carried out using PBMCs. The sequence was obtained from a man younger than 30 in good health and CMV-seropositive. The chain was built from TRBV6-1 and TRBJ1-5, with TRBD1 perhaps the D gene, on 5 matching bases. The CDR3 reads CASSEAKGSNQPQHF. The DNA reads TGTGCCAGCAGTGAAGCCAAGGGGTCCAATCAGCCCCAGCATTTT.